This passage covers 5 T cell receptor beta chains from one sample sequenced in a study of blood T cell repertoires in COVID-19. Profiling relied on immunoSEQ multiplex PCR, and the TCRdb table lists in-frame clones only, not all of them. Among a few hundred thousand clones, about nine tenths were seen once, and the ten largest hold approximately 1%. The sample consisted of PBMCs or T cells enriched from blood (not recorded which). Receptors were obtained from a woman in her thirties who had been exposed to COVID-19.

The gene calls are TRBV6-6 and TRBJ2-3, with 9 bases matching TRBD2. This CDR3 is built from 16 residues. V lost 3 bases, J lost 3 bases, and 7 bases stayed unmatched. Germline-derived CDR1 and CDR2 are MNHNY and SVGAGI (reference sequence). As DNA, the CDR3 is TGTGCCAGCAGTTATGGTCTAGCGGGGCGGACAGATACGCAGTATTTT. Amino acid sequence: CASSYGLAGRTDTQYF.

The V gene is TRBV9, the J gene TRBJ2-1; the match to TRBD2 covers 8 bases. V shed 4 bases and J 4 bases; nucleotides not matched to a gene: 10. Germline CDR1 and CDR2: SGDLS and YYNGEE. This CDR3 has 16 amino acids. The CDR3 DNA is TGTGCCAGCAGCCCTGGGACGGGACTAGTGTACAATGAGCAGTTCTTC. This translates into CASSPGTGLVYNEQFF.

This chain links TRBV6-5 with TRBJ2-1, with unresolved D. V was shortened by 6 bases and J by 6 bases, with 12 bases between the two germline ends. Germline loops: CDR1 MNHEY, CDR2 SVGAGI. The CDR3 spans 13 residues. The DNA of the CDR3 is TGTGCCAGCAGCCACAAGGCGGTCAATGAGCAGTTCTTC. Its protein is CASSHKAVNEQFF.

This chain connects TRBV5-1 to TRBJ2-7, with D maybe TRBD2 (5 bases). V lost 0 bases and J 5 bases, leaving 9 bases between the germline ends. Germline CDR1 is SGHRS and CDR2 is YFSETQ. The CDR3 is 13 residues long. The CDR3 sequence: CASSLVKEDEQYF. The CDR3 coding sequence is TGCGCCAGCAGCTTGGTGAAGGAGGACGAGCAGTACTTC. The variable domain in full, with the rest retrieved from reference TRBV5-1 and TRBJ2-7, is KAGVTQTPRYLIKTRGQQVTLSCSPISGHRSVSWYQQTPGQGLQFLFEYFSETQRNKGNFPGRFSGRQFSNSRSEMNVSTLELGDSALYLCASSLVKEDEQYFGPGTRLTVT.

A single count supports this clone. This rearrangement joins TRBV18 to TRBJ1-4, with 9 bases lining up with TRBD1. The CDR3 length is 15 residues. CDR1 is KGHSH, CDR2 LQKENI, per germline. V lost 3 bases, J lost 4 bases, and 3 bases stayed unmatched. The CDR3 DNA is TGTGCCAGCTCACCCTCGGACAGGGGTAATGAAAAACTGTTTTTT. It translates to CASSPSDRGNEKLFF.